This T cell receptor (beta chain) originates from a study of beta chain features in type 1 diabetes. General study points: Individuals with type 1 diabetes displayed fewer insertions and more deletions at VDJ junctions.

About this clone: Its antigen is currently unknown.

Isolated RNA was reverse transcribed in full, so expressed TCRB transcripts were sequenced. The protocol was immunoSEQ multiplex PCR, while the TCRdb copy is restricted to in-frame clones and leaves out a portion. The table has approximately 300,000 clones, about 11% seen once. Germline assignment: CDR1 MDHEN and CDR2 SYDVKM. J was trimmed by 2 bases and V by 0 bases; bases with no gene match: 3. The CDR3 extends over 16 amino acids. The sequence derives from a woman in her twenties or thirties in good health. V is TRBV28 and J is TRBJ2-2; the match to TRBD2 covers 7 bases. The sample comprised naive CD4+ T cells from blood. The CDR3 is CASSLWASGNTGELFF. The CDR3 nucleotides are TGTGCCAGCAGTTTATGGGCTAGCGGCAACACCGGGGAGCTGTTTTTT. Complete variable domain (other parts from reference TRBV28 and TRBJ2-2): DVKVTQSSRYLVKRTGEKVFLECVQDMDHENMFWYRQDPGLGLRLIYFSYDVKMKEKGDIPEGYSVSREKKERFSLILESASTNQTSMYLCASSLWASGNTGELFFGEGSRLTVL.